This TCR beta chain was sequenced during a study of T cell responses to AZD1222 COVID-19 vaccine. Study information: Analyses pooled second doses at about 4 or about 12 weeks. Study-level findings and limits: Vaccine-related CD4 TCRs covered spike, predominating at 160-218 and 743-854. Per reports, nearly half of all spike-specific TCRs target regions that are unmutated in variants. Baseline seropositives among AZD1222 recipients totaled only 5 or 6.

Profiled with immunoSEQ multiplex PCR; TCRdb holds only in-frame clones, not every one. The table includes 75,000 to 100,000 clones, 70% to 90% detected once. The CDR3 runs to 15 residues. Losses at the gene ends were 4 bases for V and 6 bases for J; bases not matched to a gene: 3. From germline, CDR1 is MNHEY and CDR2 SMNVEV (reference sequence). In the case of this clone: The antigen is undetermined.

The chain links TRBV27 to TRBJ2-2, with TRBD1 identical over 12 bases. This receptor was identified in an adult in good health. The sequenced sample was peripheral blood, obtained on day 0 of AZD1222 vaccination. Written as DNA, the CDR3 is TGTGCCAGCAGTTCGGGGACAGGGGGCTCCGGGGAGCTGTTTTTT. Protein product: CASSSGTGGSGELFF.